This record concerns one TCR beta chain sequence. Primers for the PCR totalled 60 Vbeta and 13 Jbeta. Data came from immunoSEQ multiplex PCR; TCRdb stores just in-frame clones and leaves some out. There are roughly 150,000 clones in the sample; over 75% occur only once, and approximately 6% lies in the top ten. This entry is derived from a study of cytomegalovirus exposure and HLA in healthy donors. Overall study: HLA-typed donors were the source of approximately 80 million unique TCRs, which an early data release held.

CDR3 length equals 14 residues. With V trimmed by 3 bases and J by 9 bases, 8 bases remained unmatched. Germline values: CDR1 MDHEN, CDR2 SYDVKM. The V gene is TRBV28, the J gene TRBJ1-5, with 7 nucleotides matching TRBD1. The clonotype originates from a man between 25 and 39 years old in good health and CMV-seropositive. The sample was PBMCs. CDR3 protein: CASSFPDRRWPQHF. CDR3 sequence (DNA): TGTGCCAGCAGTTTCCCGGACAGGCGGTGGCCCCAGCATTTT.